This T cell receptor (beta chain) originates from a study of T cell responses to AZD1222 COVID-19 vaccine (dated by TCRdb to the early 2020s). With regard to the full study: AZD1222 recipients given second doses at about 4 weeks or at about 12 weeks were pooled, since spike-specific TCR depth and breadth were not found to differ between the two schedules. Trial participants were enrolled by age into 18-55, 56-69 and 70-plus year subgroups, with approximately 150, 28 and 58 TCR-sequenced participants respectively. A total of just over 230 trial participants underwent TCR sequencing, of whom some 200 had received two doses of AZD1222 and around 25 had received two doses of the MenACWY control vaccine. General conclusions and limits of the study: Nearly half of unique spike-specific TCRs reportedly recognized epitopes outside regions mutated in the B.1.351 and B.1.1.7 variants. Participants were mostly white British, with more females than males. The authors suggested clonal diversity may have been underestimated. Only five to seven AZD1222 recipients were SARS-CoV-2 seropositive at baseline, limiting conclusions about previously exposed vaccinees. After two AZD1222 doses, both the breadth and the depth of spike-specific TCRs were significantly higher than at day 0 and than in MenACWY recipients. In the small 56-69-year group, the increase in depth fell short of significance, most likely because of low power. CD4 TCRs associated with the vaccine covered the entire spike protein, and the dominant responses were in regions 160-218 and 743-854. No day 14 peak-response samples were available, so repertoires were characterized only after the peak T cell response.

This specimen's time point label, interpreted: baseline before first vaccination. Vaccinee samples were obtained from the UK trials COV001 and COV002, which included a single-blind randomized controlled phase 2/3 trial of AZD1222 (ChAdOx1 nCoV-19) in healthy adults. For TCRbeta chain sequencing, PBMC samples were collected from trial participants at day 0 and at day 28 after the second dose. The CDR3 regions of human TCRbeta chains were subjected to immunosequencing. As for the authors' bioinformatics: TCRs in the repertoires were matched against a reference library of SARS-CoV-2-specific TCRs that had been generated with the MIRA antigen-specificity platform. Breadth meant the fraction of unique TCRs that were SARS-CoV-2-associated, whereas depth meant the fraction of total T cells that were SARS-CoV-2-associated. Using the MIRA data, every spike-specific TCR was mapped to the spike region that the TCR reacted to and assigned to either a CD4 or a CD8 class. Log10-transformed breadth and depth values were compared by one-way ANOVA with Sidak's multiple comparisons tests. As stored in TCRdb, this immuneACCESS dataset retains in-frame rearrangements with V and J assigned. A fraction of the clones does not appear; measured against another copy, unresolved V genes explain less than half of the discrepancy, and the remainder lacks a known reason. The V and J calls and clone size are taken from that table; D and trimming were inferred from the DNA. The sample yields about 110,000 clones; 70% to 90% were counted once. 3% to 3.5% of the sample comes from the top ten.

A word on this clone: Which antigen it targets is not known. No qualities accompany the bases; no much larger clone lies one base away.

Specimen: peripheral blood, collected on day 0 of AZD1222 vaccination. The clonotype comes from an adult in good health.

The CDR3 reads as follows: CASSPVAGLPGELFF. DNA sequence: TGTGCCAGCAGCCCGGTGGCAGGGTTACCCGGGGAGCTGTTTTTT. The chain links TRBV7-9 with TRBJ2-2; perhaps TRBD1 is the D gene, with 5 bases matching. The trim is 5 bases for V and 6 bases for J, with a gap of 16 bases between the germline ends. CDR1 is given as SEHNR and CDR2 as FQNEAQ, both from the germline V gene (reference sequence). There are 15 amino acids in the CDR3, from cysteine to phenylalanine inclusive. The kept DNA is CDR3 alone, 45 bases in frame from the first base.